The entry that follows covers one TCR beta chain sequence. These data originate in a study of T-cell reconstitution after alpha-beta-depleted transplantation in children. Molecular barcoding with unique molecular identifiers was used for the TCRbeta library. TCRdb itself ran the PCR reads through MiXCR, one entry per CDR3 protein. The profile shows over 550,000 distinct CDR3 sequences, over 9.5% of them singletons. CDR3 length: 16 residues. Trimming cost V 1 base and J 6 bases, with 15 bases left between them. The germline gives CDR1 SGHVS, CDR2 FNYEAQ. Sequenced material: PBMCs from the stem cell graft donor, taken from the stem cell graft. The source of this sequence is a human donor who donated a stem cell graft to a child with acute myeloid leukemia. The V gene is TRBV7-6, the J gene TRBJ2-2; D is perhaps TRBD1 or TRBD2 (5 bases each). The CDR3 nucleotides are TGTGCCAGCAGCTTAGGGGTCTCGCGAGGGGCCGGGGAGCTGTTTTTT. It encodes CASSLGVSRGAGELFF. The full variable domain, its missing parts supplied by reference TRBV7-6 and TRBJ2-2, is GAGVSQSPRYKVTKRGQDVALRCDPISGHVSLYWYRQALGQGPEFLTYFNYEAQQDKSGLPNDRFSAERPEGSISTLTIQRTEQRDSAMYRCASSLGVSRGAGELFFGEGSRLTVL.